This TCR beta chain came from a study of cytomegalovirus exposure and HLA in healthy donors. General study points: Researchers reported that a few CMV-associated chains were confirmed in vitro as CMV antigen-specific. Cytomegalovirus association was listed for around 180 TCR beta chains. Earlier analysis looked at TCR beta V segments, and most were productive about 90% or about 30% of the time.

Note on this clone: What it binds is unknown.

This CDR3 is built from 16 residues. Germline V gives CDR1 MGHRA, CDR2 YSYEKL. V was clipped by 0 bases and J by 3 bases, with 15 bases between them. The PCR contained 60 Vbeta and 13 Jbeta primers. Repertoires were generated with immunoSEQ multiplex PCR, while TCRdb's copy carries only in-frame clones and drops some. The sample lists 130,000 to 150,000 clones; about 80% were seen once. The receptor was derived from a woman aged 55-70 years in good health and CMV-seropositive. Source material: PBMCs. The chain has TRBV4-1 and TRBJ2-7; D perhaps matches TRBD2 (6 bases). The CDR3 region is CASSQDDASVDYEQYF. The CDR3 bases are TGCGCCAGCAGCCAAGATGACGCTAGCGTCGACTACGAGCAGTACTTC.